This T cell receptor beta chain was sequenced for a study of blood T cells in healthy people across ages. Study results and caveats: Because donor CMV status was unknown, expanded clonotype changes were possibly confounded. Per million T cells, TCR beta diversity dropped about linearly as age rose.

This clonotype was observed a handful of times. Its antigen is currently unknown. It was with a sample-barcoded 5' primer and a J-beta primer mix that a second PCR of roughly 7 to 12 cycles was run. Every sample returned 3 million or more CDR3-containing paired-end reads. TCRdb reprocessed the 5' RACE reads with MiXCR, giving one entry per CDR3 protein. The sample includes 1.5 million or so distinct CDR3 sequences, 42% of them seen just once. The sample comprised blood. The origin of this receptor is a woman younger than 35 in good health.

The CDR3 reads CAISDIASGELFF. CDR3 sequence (DNA): TGTGCCATCAGTGATATCGCCAGCGGGGAGCTGTTTTTT. V usage is TRBV10-3 and J usage is TRBJ2-2; D unclear. Germline V gene lookup returns CDR1 ENHRY and CDR2 SYGVKD. The CDR3 consists of 13 residues. V lost 3 bases, J lost 7 bases, and 9 bases lay in between.